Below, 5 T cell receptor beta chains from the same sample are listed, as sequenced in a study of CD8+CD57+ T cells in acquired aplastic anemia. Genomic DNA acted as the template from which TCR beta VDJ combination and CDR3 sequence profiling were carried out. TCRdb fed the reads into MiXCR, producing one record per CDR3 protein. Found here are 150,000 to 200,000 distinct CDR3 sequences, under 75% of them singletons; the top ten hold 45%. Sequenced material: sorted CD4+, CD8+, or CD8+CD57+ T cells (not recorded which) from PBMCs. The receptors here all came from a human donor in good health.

Written as DNA, the CDR3 is TGTGCCAGCAGCTTCGGTATCAGCCCAAACAATGAGCAGTTCTTC. Translating it yields CASSFGISPNNEQFF. The V gene is TRBV5-4, the J gene TRBJ2-1; D is undetermined. V lost 2 bases, J lost 5 bases, and 14 bases lay in between. The CDR3 is 15 amino acids. Germline V gene sequence: CDR1 SGHNT, CDR2 YYREEE (reference sequence). Combining the CDR3 with reference TRBV5-4 and TRBJ2-1 gives the whole variable domain ETGVTQSPTHLIKTRGQQVTLRCSSQSGHNTVSWYQQALGQGPQFIFQYYREEENGRGNFPPRFSGLQFPNYSSELNVNALELDDSALYLCASSFGISPNNEQFFGPGTRLTVL.

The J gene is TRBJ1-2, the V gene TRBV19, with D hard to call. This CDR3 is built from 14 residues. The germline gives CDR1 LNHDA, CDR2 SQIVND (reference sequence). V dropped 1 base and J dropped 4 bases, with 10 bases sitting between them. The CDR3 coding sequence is TGTGCCAGTAGTATAGGCGGAAATTCCTATGGCTACACCTTC. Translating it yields CASSIGGNSYGYTF. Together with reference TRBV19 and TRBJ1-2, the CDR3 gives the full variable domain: DGGITQSPKYLFRKEGQNVTLSCEQNLNHDAMYWYRQDPGQGLRLIYYSQIVNDFQKGDIAEGYSVSREKKESFPLTVTSAQKNPTAFYLCASSIGGNSYGYTFGSGTRLTVV.

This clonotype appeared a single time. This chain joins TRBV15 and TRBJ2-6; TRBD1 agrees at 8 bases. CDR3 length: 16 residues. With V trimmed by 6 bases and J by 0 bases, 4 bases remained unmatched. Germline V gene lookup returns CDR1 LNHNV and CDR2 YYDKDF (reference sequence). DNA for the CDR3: TGTGCCACCAGACGACAGGGGAGCTCTGGGGCCAACGTCCTGACTTTC. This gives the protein CATRRQGSSGANVLTF.

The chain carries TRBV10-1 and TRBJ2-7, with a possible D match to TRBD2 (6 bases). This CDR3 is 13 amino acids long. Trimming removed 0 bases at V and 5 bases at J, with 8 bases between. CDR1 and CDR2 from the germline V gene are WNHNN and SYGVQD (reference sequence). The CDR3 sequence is CASSESWGDEQYF. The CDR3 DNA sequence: TGCGCCAGCAGTGAGTCCTGGGGGGACGAGCAGTACTTC.

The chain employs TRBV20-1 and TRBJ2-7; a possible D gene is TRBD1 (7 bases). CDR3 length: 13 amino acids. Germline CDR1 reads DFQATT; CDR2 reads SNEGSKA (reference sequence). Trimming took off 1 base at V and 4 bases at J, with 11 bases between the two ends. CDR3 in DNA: TGCAGTGCTAGAGTGCCAGGGGGGTACGAGCAGTACTTC. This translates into CSARVPGGYEQYF.